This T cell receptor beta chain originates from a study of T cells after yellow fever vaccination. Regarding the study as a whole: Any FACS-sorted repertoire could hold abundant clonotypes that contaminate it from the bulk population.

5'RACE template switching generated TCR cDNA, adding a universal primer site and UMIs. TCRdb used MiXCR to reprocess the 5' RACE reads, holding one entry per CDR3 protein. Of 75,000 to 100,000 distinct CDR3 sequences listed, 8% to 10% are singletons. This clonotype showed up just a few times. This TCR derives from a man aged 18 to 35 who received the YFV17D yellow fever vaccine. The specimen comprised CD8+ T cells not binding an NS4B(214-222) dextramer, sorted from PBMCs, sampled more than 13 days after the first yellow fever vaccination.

CDR3 sequence: CASRAGPFSPLHF. Here the CDR3 DNA reads TGTGCCAGCAGAGCCGGACCGTTTTCACCCCTCCACTTT. J is TRBJ1-6 and V is TRBV6-5; D not certain. The V gene lost 6 bases and the J gene lost 9 bases, with 12 bases spanning the gap. Per the germline V gene, CDR1 is MNHEY and CDR2 is SVGAGI. The CDR3 consists of 13 residues.